This T cell receptor beta chain was profiled in a study of neoadjuvant anti-PD-1 for oral cavity cancer. Study overall: Most patients had three to four biweekly doses of 3 mg/kg nivolumab before resection. Around day 43, patients without progression received a fourth nivolumab dose before surgery.

The time point here: after neoadjuvant nivolumab, at surgical resection. Patients had newly diagnosed, untreated stage II-IVA oral cavity squamous cell carcinoma. Analysis of PBMCs was direct, with no culture step. The method was immunoSEQ multiplex PCR; TCRdb's version includes in-frame clones alone and lacks a portion of them. Of just under 70,000 clones listed, around 84% are singletons. CDR3 size: 15 residues. In germline, CDR1 is MNHEY, CDR2 SVGAGI. Trimming removed 7 bases at V and 1 base at J, with 16 bases between. The material sequenced was PBMCs, taken after nivolumab (anti-PD-1) treatment. V is TRBV6-5 and J is TRBJ2-5, with D maybe TRBD1 (7 bases). This receptor was obtained from a person aged 40 to 85 with oral cavity squamous cell carcinoma. Written as DNA, the CDR3 is TGTGCCAGCACCTGGACAGGAGGGTTCCAAGAGACCCAGTACTTC. Amino acid sequence: CASTWTGGFQETQYF.